This TCR beta chain was profiled in a study of T cell changes during pregnancy in multiple sclerosis. This table comes from immunoSEQ multiplex PCR, and its TCRdb copy is limited to in-frame clones, with some not included. The sample shows just over 35,000 clones, 93% of them seen only once. This CDR3 is built from 15 residues. In germline, CDR1 is MNHNS, CDR2 SASEGT. Trimming cost V 5 bases and J 0 bases, with 11 bases left between them. The J gene is TRBJ1-3, the V gene TRBV6-1; D is perhaps TRBD1 (6 bases). The sequence came from a female donor with multiple sclerosis, enrolled in a pregnancy study. Material: CD4+ T cells from peripheral blood mononuclear cells, obtained in the first trimester of pregnancy. The CDR3 DNA follows: TGTGCCAGCAGTTTCGGACAGAGCTCTGGAAACACCATATATTTT. This codes for CASSFGQSSGNTIYF.